The 32 T cell receptor beta chains listed next were all sequenced from one sample in a study of technical replicates of blood from a handful of donors. The repertoire was sequenced with immunoSEQ multiplex PCR; TCRdb's copy has only in-frame clones and lacks some. The sample consists of about 82,000 clones, approximately 96% of them appearing once. The sample consisted of T cells isolated from PBMCs. Receptors were obtained from a human donor in good health.

In its sample, this clone was seen once. This chain uses TRBV29-1 with TRBJ1-2; perhaps TRBD1 as D (5 bases). With 1 base removed from V and 7 bases from J, the gap between germline ends came to 10 bases. The germline V gene encodes CDR1 SQVTM and CDR2 ANQGSEA. The CDR3 has 12 residues. CDR3: CSVEGQGSGYTF. In nucleotides, the CDR3 is TGCAGCGTTGAAGGGCAGGGATCTGGCTACACCTTC.

This rearrangement joins TRBV4-1 to TRBJ2-1; D is possibly TRBD2 (6 bases). The V end lost 6 bases, the J end lost 9 bases, and 24 bases lay between the germline ends. This CDR3 is 16 amino acids long. Per the germline V gene, CDR1 is MGHRA and CDR2 is YSYEKL. The CDR3 reads CASSLAPDGSAGEQFF. In DNA, the CDR3 is TGCGCCAGCAGTCTCGCCCCTGACGGGAGCGCGGGTGAGCAGTTCTTC.

This rearrangement joins TRBV29-1 to TRBJ2-7; no firm D call. Trimming took 7 bases from V and 1 from J, leaving 11 bases between them. CDR3 size: 12 residues. Germline lookup yields CDR1 SQVTM and CDR2 ANQGSEA. The CDR3 DNA follows: TGCAGCGCCCGAGGCAGTTCCTACGAGCAGTACTTC. This codes for CSARGSSYEQYF.

The chain has TRBV4-2 and TRBJ1-4; 9 nucleotides agree with TRBD1. CDR1 is LGHNA, CDR2 YNFKEQ, per germline. This CDR3 contains 16 residues. Germline trimming cut 0 bases from V and 8 bases from J; bases unmatched to any gene: 7. The CDR3 nucleotides are TGTGCCAGCAGCCAAGAATTGGGGGACAGGGTGGAAAAACTGTTTTTT. The encoded protein is CASSQELGDRVEKLFF.

This chain joins TRBV25-1 and TRBJ1-4, with no clear D. V shed 4 bases and J shed 7 bases, with 10 bases lying between them. This CDR3 comprises 13 residues. Germline V lookup: CDR1 MGHDK, CDR2 SYGVNS. Here the CDR3 DNA reads TGTGCCAGCAGTGGAGGCTACCTTGAAAAACTGTTTTTT. Translating gives CASSGGYLEKLFF.

This chain uses TRBV19 with TRBJ2-1, with 10 bases aligning to TRBD2. The CDR3 runs to 15 residues. Per the germline V gene, CDR1 is LNHDA and CDR2 is SQIVND (reference sequence). V lost 8 bases and J lost 4; bases outside the gene matches: 8. CDR3 bases: TGTGCCAGTGGACCTAGCGGGGGAGTTTACAATGAGCAGTTCTTC. Protein: CASGPSGGVYNEQFF.

The chain has TRBV28 and TRBJ2-7; D gene ambiguous. CDR3 size: 14 residues. V gave up 10 bases and J gave up 2 bases, with 18 bases separating them. Looked up from germline, CDR1 is MDHEN and CDR2 is SYDVKM. The CDR3 reads CATAGTGSTYEQYF. DNA for the CDR3: TGTGCCACCGCTGGAACCGGGTCAACCTACGAGCAGTACTTC.

The chain has TRBV13 and TRBJ2-1; 11 nucleotides line up with TRBD2. CDR1 is PRHDT, CDR2 FYEKMQ, per germline (reference sequence). The length of the CDR3 is 15 residues. Trimming removed 1 base from V and 15 bases from J; junction bases left unmatched: 11. In DNA, the CDR3 is TGTGCCAGCAGCTTAGAACTAGCGGGAGTACGTGGAACGTTCTTC. Translation: CASSLELAGVRGTFF.

The J gene is TRBJ2-5, the V gene TRBV7-9; 8 bases align to TRBD2. CDR3 size: 15 residues. The junction had 6 bases not matched to a gene; V was cut back by 0 bases and J by 6 bases. CDR1 is SEHNR, CDR2 FQNEAQ, per germline (reference sequence). CDR3 in DNA: TGTGCCAGCAGCTTAGCAGCGGGAGTCATGAAGACCCAGTACTTC. This translates into CASSLAAGVMKTQYF.

CDR3 in amino acids: CASSLRTSTSTDTQYF. The CDR3 DNA reads TGCGCCAGCAGCTTGCGGACATCTACTAGCACAGATACGCAGTATTTT. The chain joins TRBV5-1 to TRBJ2-3; a weak D match, TRBD1 (5 bases). V gave up 1 base and J gave up 0 bases, with 12 bases separating them. Looked up from germline, CDR1 is SGHRS and CDR2 is YFSETQ. The CDR3 is made up of 16 amino acids. Full variable domain (rest looked up from reference TRBV5-1 and TRBJ2-3): KAGVTQTPRYLIKTRGQQVTLSCSPISGHRSVSWYQQTPGQGLQFLFEYFSETQRNKGNFPGRFSGRQFSNSRSEMNVSTLELGDSALYLCASSLRTSTSTDTQYFGPGTRLTVL.

The J gene is TRBJ2-2, the V gene TRBV6-6; 9 bases are shared with TRBD1. V shed 4 bases and J 4 bases; nucleotides not matched to a gene: 1. Germline V gene data show CDR1 as MNHNY and CDR2 as SVGAGI (reference sequence). The CDR3 contains 14 residues. As DNA, the CDR3 is TGTGCCAGCAGTTGGACAGGGGTCACCGGGGAGCTGTTTTTT. Residues: CASSWTGVTGELFF.

In DNA, the CDR3 is TGTGCCAGCAGCTTAAGACTAATGAACACTGAAGCTTTCTTT. Translated: CASSLRLMNTEAFF. V gene TRBV7-6 combines with J gene TRBJ1-1; D ambiguous. The CDR3 runs 14 residues. Germline V gives CDR1 SGHVS, CDR2 FNYEAQ. Trimming pared 2 bases from V and 0 bases from J, leaving 7 bases between.

The chain uses TRBV9 and TRBJ1-2; D is unclear. Trimming took 4 bases from V and 4 from J, leaving 14 bases between them. The CDR3 has 14 residues. Per the germline V gene, CDR1 is SGDLS and CDR2 is YYNGEE. CDR3 sequence (DNA): TGTGCCAGCAGCCCCCTCGGGGTCGCCTATGGCTACACCTTC. Encoded protein: CASSPLGVAYGYTF.

The rearrangement links TRBV19 to TRBJ2-7, with 8 bases aligning to TRBD1. Germline assignment: CDR1 LNHDA and CDR2 SQIVND (reference sequence). V gave up 3 bases and J gave up 5 bases; unmatched junction bases: 9. The CDR3 runs 15 residues. The chain's CDR3 is CASSMDREGYDEQYF. CDR3 coding DNA: TGTGCCAGTAGTATGGACAGGGAAGGGTACGACGAGCAGTACTTC.

The chain employs TRBV9 and TRBJ1-1, with D perhaps matching TRBD1 (6 bases). This CDR3 has 15 residues. Trimming cost V 3 bases and J 4 bases, with 16 bases left between them. The germline V gene has CDR1 SGDLS and CDR2 YYNGEE. CDR3 region: CASSAQGNPTTEAFF. The CDR3 DNA follows: TGTGCCAGCAGCGCCCAGGGGAATCCGACCACTGAAGCTTTCTTT. The full variable domain, with the rest looked up from reference TRBV9 and TRBJ1-1, is DSGVTQTPKHLITATGQRVTLRCSPRSGDLSVYWYQQSLDQGLQFLIQYYNGEERAKGNILERFSAQQFPDLHSELNLSSLELGDSALYFCASSAQGNPTTEAFFGQGTRLTVV.

CDR3 residues: CASSQLAGAPYEQYF. The CDR3 DNA reads TGCGCCAGCAGCCAGCTAGCGGGAGCCCCGTACGAGCAGTACTTC. This sequence joins TRBV4-3 and TRBJ2-7; 10 nucleotides agree with TRBD2. The V gene end was trimmed by 3 bases and the J gene end by 4 bases; junction bases not matched to a gene: 6. CDR1 and CDR2 (germline): LGHNA, YSLEER. CDR3 size: 15 residues.

This chain links TRBV5-1 with TRBJ2-7, with D possibly being TRBD1 (5 bases). Between the trimmed V and J ends, which lost 0 bases and 3 bases, there was a span of 7 bases. This CDR3 comprises 13 residues. The V gene's germline CDR1 is SGHRS and CDR2 YFSETQ. The CDR3 bases are TGCGCCAGCAGCTTGGGGGGCGTCTACGAGCAGTACTTC. It translates to CASSLGGVYEQYF.

The genes are TRBV6-4 and TRBJ1-1, with D tentatively TRBD1 (5 bases). This CDR3 is 13 amino acids long. V was clipped by 4 bases and J by 1 base, with 7 bases between them. Germline V gene sequence: CDR1 MRHNA, CDR2 SNTAGT. CDR3 amino acids: CASSVQANTEAFF. The CDR3 DNA reads TGTGCCAGCAGTGTACAGGCGAACACTGAAGCTTTCTTT.

This clone was picked up one time. The rearrangement joins TRBV5-5 to TRBJ2-7, with 10 bases aligning to TRBD1. V was pared by 2 bases and J by 5 bases, with 4 bases of the junction left unmatched. This CDR3 is 14 amino acids long. Germline CDR1 is SGHKS and CDR2 is YYEKEE (reference sequence). This CDR3 reads CASSFGTGVNEQYF. The CDR3 DNA sequence: TGTGCCAGCAGCTTCGGGACAGGGGTCAACGAGCAGTACTTC.

V gene TRBV5-4 combines with J gene TRBJ1-1, with 7 bases fitting TRBD1. V was pared by 5 bases and J by 11 bases, with 18 bases of the junction left unmatched. The CDR3 consists of 15 residues. Germline V gene data show CDR1 as SGHNT and CDR2 as YYREEE (reference sequence). The DNA for the CDR3 is TGTGCCAGCAGACTAGGGACAGCTTACCTCGTGGAGGCTTTCTTT. Protein: CASRLGTAYLVEAFF.

J is TRBJ2-3 and V is TRBV5-1; weak D call: TRBD1 (6 bases). V lost 4 bases, J lost 2 bases, and 14 bases lay in between. The germline V gene has CDR1 SGHRS and CDR2 YFSETQ. This CDR3 contains 15 residues. The DNA of the CDR3 is TGCGCCAGCAGCCCTCAACGACAGGACACAGATACGCAGTATTTT. It encodes CASSPQRQDTDTQYF.

This chain joins TRBV7-8 and TRBJ1-5, with 11 bases identical to TRBD1. The CDR3 sequence is 17 residues long. Unmatched junction bases numbered 13, after V lost 6 bases and J lost 6 bases. CDR1 is SGHVS, CDR2 FQNEAQ, per germline. CDR3 nucleotides: TGTGCCAGCAGTCCCGCCGGGACAGGGGGACGGGGTCAGCCCCAGCATTTT. This encodes CASSPAGTGGRGQPQHF.

This chain uses TRBV4-1 with TRBJ2-7, with D unresolved. This CDR3 is 9 amino acids long. V lost 4 bases, J lost 8 bases, and 3 bases lay in between. Germline V lookup: CDR1 MGHRA, CDR2 YSYEKL. The CDR3 DNA reads TGCGCCAGCAGCCTAAAGCAGTACTTC. Its translation is CASSLKQYF.

The chain couples TRBV29-1 to TRBJ1-1; D is perhaps TRBD1 (5 bases). Deletions cut 6 bases from V and 2 bases from J, with 10 bases between. CDR3 length: 12 residues. Per germline, CDR1 SQVTM and CDR2 ANQGSEA. CDR3 nucleotides: TGCAGCGTACTACAGGAAAACACTGAAGCTTTCTTT. The encoded protein is CSVLQENTEAFF. Supplemented by reference TRBV29-1 and TRBJ1-1, the full variable domain reads SAVISQKPSRDICQRGTSLTIQCQVDSQVTMMFWYRQQPGQSLTLIATANQGSEATYESGFVIDKFPISRPNLTFSTLTVSNMSPEDSSIYLCSVLQENTEAFFGQGTRLTVV.

The count of this clone is one. This sequence joins TRBV7-8 and TRBJ2-3; 12 bases are a match to TRBD2. Trimming cost V 5 bases and J 3 bases; bases outside gene matches: 0. The CDR3 is 14 residues long. Germline values: CDR1 SGHVS, CDR2 FQNEAQ. This chain's CDR3 is CASSTSGRTDTQYF. The CDR3, as DNA: TGTGCCAGCAGCACTAGCGGGAGGACAGATACGCAGTATTTT.

CDR3 in amino acids: CASSSVGMTGTTGTEAFF. The CDR3 coding sequence is TGTGCCAGTAGCTCGGTCGGAATGACAGGAACCACGGGCACTGAAGCTTTCTTT. The gene calls are TRBV19 and TRBJ1-1; D may be TRBD1 (6 bases). Looked up from germline, CDR1 is LNHDA and CDR2 is SQIVND (reference sequence). The V end was cut by 6 bases, the J end by 4 bases, with 27 bases between. The CDR3 has 18 amino acids.

The chain couples TRBV28 to TRBJ1-5, with D possibly being TRBD1 (6 bases). The germline V gene has CDR1 MDHEN and CDR2 SYDVKM. The V and J ends lost 7 bases and 6 bases respectively, with 16 bases between them. The CDR3 has 14 residues. CDR3 bases: TGTGCCAGCACCCTGACAGGAATTCTTCAGCCCCAGCATTTT. This codes for CASTLTGILQPQHF.

This clone was found once. The chain uses TRBV6-5 and TRBJ2-1, with 8 nucleotides matching TRBD2. In germline, CDR1 is MNHEY, CDR2 SVGAGI. J was trimmed by 7 bases and V by 2 bases; bases with no gene match: 4. This CDR3 is built from 14 residues. DNA of the CDR3: TGTGCCAGCAGTTACGGGCCGGGAGGGAATGAGCAGTTCTTC. Its protein is CASSYGPGGNEQFF.

This chain connects TRBV6-1 to TRBJ2-7; the D is unclear. Trimming left V 6 bases short and J 2 bases short, with 17 bases between. Germline V CDR1 and CDR2: MNHNS, SASEGT. CDR3 size: 15 residues. This CDR3 is CASRAEPIPTYEQYF. In DNA, the CDR3 is TGTGCCAGCAGAGCCGAACCAATACCTACCTACGAGCAGTACTTC.

The chain combines TRBV4-1 with TRBJ2-7, with 10 nucleotides matching TRBD1. With 3 bases clipped from V and 3 bases from J, the junction kept 11 bases outside the gene matches. Germline V gene sequence: CDR1 MGHRA, CDR2 YSYEKL. The CDR3 has 17 residues. CDR3 amino acids: CASSHSGSGQGYYEQYF. CDR3 in DNA: TGCGCCAGCAGCCACAGTGGGTCGGGACAGGGGTACTACGAGCAGTACTTC.

The DNA of the CDR3 is TGCGCCAGCAGCCAAGATCTAGGAGGGGAGAACACTGAAGCTTTCTTT. Translation: CASSQDLGGENTEAFF. V is TRBV4-3 and J is TRBJ1-1; D might be TRBD1 (5 bases). Germline V gene lookup returns CDR1 LGHNA and CDR2 YSLEER. Trimming pared 0 bases from V and 1 base from J, leaving 12 bases between. The CDR3 has 16 residues.

This chain uses TRBV9 with TRBJ2-1; D gene uncertain. The V and J ends lost 1 base and 9 bases respectively, with 8 bases between them. Germline V CDR1 and CDR2: SGDLS, YYNGEE. CDR3 length: 12 residues. DNA for the CDR3: TGTGCCAGCAGCGTAAATGTCGGTGAGCAGTTCTTC. It codes for CASSVNVGEQFF.